The rows below give T cell receptor beta chains drawn from one sample of a study of T-cell reconstitution after alpha-beta-depleted transplantation in children. TCRdb re-derived calls from the PCR reads in MiXCR, one entry per CDR3 protein. The sample includes approximately 340,000 distinct CDR3 sequences, 10% seen only once; the top ten take less than 2.5%. Specimen: PBMCs from the stem cell graft donor, collected from the stem cell graft. Receptors originate from a human donor who donated a stem cell graft to a child with acute lymphoblastic leukemia. The CDR3 runs from the conserved cysteine through the conserved F or W. Fields, in order: CDR3 protein, CDR3 DNA, V gene, D gene, J gene, clone size. The D gene is left open where the match is weak. The size entry is marked missing in some rows and otherwise reads once, few, many or a size class.

CDR3 protein: CASGFNRRNEQFF
CDR3 DNA: TGTGCCAGCGGTTTCAACAGGCGCAATGAGCAGTTCTTC
V gene: TRBV3-1
D gene: -
J gene: TRBJ2-1
clone size: -

CDR3 protein: CSARTGTETQYF
CDR3 DNA: TGCAGTGCTAGGACAGGGACGGAGACCCAGTACTTC
V gene: TRBV20-1
D gene: TRBD1
J gene: TRBJ2-5
clone size: few

CDR3 protein: CASSRGADEKLFF
CDR3 DNA: TGTGCCAGCAGTCGGGGGGCGGATGAAAAACTGTTTTTT
V gene: TRBV7-2
D gene: -
J gene: TRBJ1-4
clone size: many

CDR3 protein: CAISEPGQGGSYEQYF
CDR3 DNA: TGTGCCATCAGTGAGCCCGGACAGGGCGGGTCCTACGAGCAGTACTTC
V gene: TRBV10-3
D gene: TRBD1
J gene: TRBJ2-7
clone size: -

CDR3 protein: CASSQRGAWNEQFF
CDR3 DNA: TGCGCCAGCAGCCAACGGGGTGCATGGAATGAGCAGTTCTTC
V gene: TRBV4-3
D gene: -
J gene: TRBJ2-1
clone size: few

CDR3 protein: CASSSPIDSPETQYF
CDR3 DNA: TGTGCCAGCAGCTCTCCTATCGATTCCCCGGAGACCCAGTACTTC
V gene: TRBV7-2
D gene: -
J gene: TRBJ2-5
clone size: -

CDR3 protein: CASSSIATGELFF
CDR3 DNA: TGTGCCAGCAGTTCTATAGCCACCGGGGAGCTGTTTTTT
V gene: TRBV12-3/TRBV12-4
D gene: -
J gene: TRBJ2-2
clone size: many

CDR3 protein: CASSYSRGVRGSRSSYNEQFF
CDR3 DNA: TGTGCCAGCAGTTACTCGAGGGGGGTCAGGGGGTCCCGAAGCTCCTACAATGAGCAGTTCTTC
V gene: TRBV6-2/TRBV6-3
D gene: -
J gene: TRBJ2-1
clone size: few

CDR3 protein: CASSFSGSDRNEQFF
CDR3 DNA: TGCGCCAGCAGCTTTAGCGGGAGTGACCGAAATGAGCAGTTCTTC
V gene: TRBV5-1
D gene: TRBD2
J gene: TRBJ2-1
clone size: -

CDR3 protein: CASSWGTPSGANVLTF
CDR3 DNA: TGTGCCAGCAGTTGGGGGACCCCCTCTGGGGCCAACGTCCTGACTTTC
V gene: TRBV28
D gene: -
J gene: TRBJ2-6
clone size: few

CDR3 protein: CASSQAPRLVSTDTQYF
CDR3 DNA: TGCGCCAGCAGCCAAGCCCCCCGACTTGTGAGCACAGATACGCAGTATTTT
V gene: TRBV4-3
D gene: -
J gene: TRBJ2-3
clone size: many

CDR3 protein: CSVEDARDDYGYTF
CDR3 DNA: TGCAGCGTTGAAGATGCCAGGGATGACTATGGCTACACCTTC
V gene: TRBV29-1
D gene: -
J gene: TRBJ1-2
clone size: few

CDR3 protein: CASSPGDRSLMNTEAFF
CDR3 DNA: TGTGCCAGCAGTCCAGGGGACAGGAGCCTGATGAACACTGAAGCTTTCTTT
V gene: TRBV12-3/TRBV12-4
D gene: TRBD1
J gene: TRBJ1-1
clone size: -

CDR3 protein: CASSRLSGNYNEQFF
CDR3 DNA: TGTGCCAGCAGTCGTCTCAGCGGGAATTACAATGAGCAGTTCTTC
V gene: TRBV6-2/TRBV6-3
D gene: TRBD2
J gene: TRBJ2-1
clone size: -

CDR3 protein: CASSLQQAGGDTQYF
CDR3 DNA: TGCGCCAGCAGCTTGCAACAGGCGGGGGGAGATACGCAGTATTTT
V gene: TRBV5-1
D gene: TRBD2
J gene: TRBJ2-3
clone size: -

CDR3 protein: CASSPFEGNGYEQYF
CDR3 DNA: TGTGCCAGCTCACCATTCGAGGGTAACGGGTACGAGCAGTACTTC
V gene: TRBV18
D gene: -
J gene: TRBJ2-7
clone size: -

CDR3 protein: CASSVRLAGANEQFF
CDR3 DNA: TGTGCCAGCAGCGTAAGACTAGCGGGAGCCAATGAGCAGTTCTTC
V gene: TRBV9
D gene: TRBD2
J gene: TRBJ2-1
clone size: -

CDR3 protein: CSARVTGDEQYF
CDR3 DNA: TGCAGTGCTAGGGTGACAGGGGACGAGCAGTACTTC
V gene: TRBV20-1
D gene: TRBD1
J gene: TRBJ2-7
clone size: -

CDR3 protein: CSARGLRSSYNEQFF
CDR3 DNA: TGCAGTGCTAGGGGCCTCCGTAGCTCCTACAATGAGCAGTTCTTC
V gene: TRBV20-1
D gene: -
J gene: TRBJ2-1
clone size: few

CDR3 protein: CASREGGPSYEQYF
CDR3 DNA: TGTGCCAGCAGGGAGGGAGGGCCTTCCTACGAGCAGTACTTC
V gene: TRBV28
D gene: TRBD2
J gene: TRBJ2-7
clone size: few

CDR3 protein: CASSYGNSNQPQHF
CDR3 DNA: TGTGCCAGCAGTTATGGAAATAGCAATCAGCCCCAGCATTTT
V gene: TRBV7-2
D gene: -
J gene: TRBJ1-5
clone size: -

CDR3 protein: CASSLALHLEQYF
CDR3 DNA: TGTGCCAGCAGCTTGGCTCTCCACCTAGAGCAGTACTTC
V gene: TRBV5-5
D gene: -
J gene: TRBJ2-7
clone size: many

CDR3 protein: CASTPGVGYEQYF
CDR3 DNA: TGTGCCAGCACCCCGGGGGTTGGGTACGAGCAGTACTTC
V gene: TRBV7-2
D gene: -
J gene: TRBJ2-7
clone size: few

CDR3 protein: CASSFTSSGAPYNEQFF
CDR3 DNA: TGTGCCAGCAGCTTTACTTCTAGCGGAGCGCCCTACAATGAGCAGTTCTTC
V gene: TRBV11-2
D gene: TRBD2
J gene: TRBJ2-1
clone size: -

CDR3 protein: CASSARLAANEQFF
CDR3 DNA: TGTGCCAGCAGCGCAAGACTAGCGGCAAATGAGCAGTTCTTC
V gene: TRBV9
D gene: TRBD2
J gene: TRBJ2-1
clone size: few

CDR3 protein: CASRGLAKHNEQFF
CDR3 DNA: TGTGCCAGCAGGGGACTAGCGAAGCACAATGAGCAGTTCTTC
V gene: TRBV12-3/TRBV12-4
D gene: TRBD2
J gene: TRBJ2-1
clone size: -

CDR3 protein: CASSGPLSYNEQFF
CDR3 DNA: TGTGCCAGCAGCGGGCCCTTAAGTTACAATGAGCAGTTCTTC
V gene: TRBV3-1
D gene: -
J gene: TRBJ2-1
clone size: many

CDR3 protein: CASSSRQGRGVPTEAFF
CDR3 DNA: TGCGCCAGCAGCTCAAGACAGGGGCGCGGCGTGCCCACTGAAGCTTTCTTT
V gene: TRBV4-1
D gene: TRBD1
J gene: TRBJ1-1
clone size: -

CDR3 protein: CASSREVEQFF
CDR3 DNA: TGTGCCAGCAGTCGGGAGGTGGAGCAGTTCTTC
V gene: TRBV5-6
D gene: TRBD2
J gene: TRBJ2-1
clone size: many

CDR3 protein: CATSREGRGGNIQYF
CDR3 DNA: TGTGCCACCAGCAGAGAGGGCAGGGGGGGGAACATTCAGTACTTC
V gene: TRBV15
D gene: -
J gene: TRBJ2-4
clone size: -

CDR3 protein: CASSQAGVRTDTQYF
CDR3 DNA: TGTGCCAGCAGCCAAGCGGGAGTAAGGACAGATACGCAGTATTTT
V gene: TRBV7-2
D gene: TRBD2
J gene: TRBJ2-3
clone size: -

CDR3 protein: CASGLAAYNEQFF
CDR3 DNA: TGTGCCAGCGGACTAGCGGCCTACAATGAGCAGTTCTTC
V gene: TRBV2
D gene: TRBD2
J gene: TRBJ2-1
clone size: -

CDR3 protein: CASSSPGPGGQETQYF
CDR3 DNA: TGTGCCAGCAGTTCGCCGGGACCGGGAGGGCAAGAGACCCAGTACTTC
V gene: TRBV12-3/TRBV12-4
D gene: TRBD2
J gene: TRBJ2-5
clone size: -

CDR3 protein: CASSLGRSGGYTF
CDR3 DNA: TGCGCCAGCAGCTTGGGGCGCAGTGGCGGCTACACCTTC
V gene: TRBV5-1
D gene: -
J gene: TRBJ1-2
clone size: few

CDR3 protein: CASSLEILRDDQETQYF
CDR3 DNA: TGCGCCAGCAGCTTGGAGATACTACGGGACGACCAAGAGACCCAGTACTTC
V gene: TRBV5-1
D gene: -
J gene: TRBJ2-5
clone size: few

CDR3 protein: CASSLVDQANTEAFF
CDR3 DNA: TGCGCCAGCAGCTTGGTTGACCAGGCAAACACTGAAGCTTTCTTT
V gene: TRBV5-1
D gene: -
J gene: TRBJ1-1
clone size: -

CDR3 protein: CSAPEPVANTGELFF
CDR3 DNA: TGCAGTGCCCCCGAGCCAGTCGCGAACACCGGGGAGCTGTTTTTT
V gene: TRBV20-1
D gene: -
J gene: TRBJ2-2
clone size: few

CDR3 protein: CSARGGLAGNEQYF
CDR3 DNA: TGCAGTGCTAGGGGCGGTCTAGCGGGAAACGAGCAGTACTTC
V gene: TRBV20-1
D gene: TRBD2
J gene: TRBJ2-7
clone size: many

CDR3 protein: CASSEAGGNEKLFF
CDR3 DNA: TGTGCCAGCAGTGAGGCAGGAGGTAATGAAAAACTGTTTTTT
V gene: TRBV2
D gene: -
J gene: TRBJ1-4
clone size: few

CDR3 protein: CASAQGRSGANVLTF
CDR3 DNA: TGTGCCAGCGCGCAGGGAAGATCTGGGGCCAACGTCCTGACTTTC
V gene: TRBV27
D gene: -
J gene: TRBJ2-6
clone size: few

CDR3 protein: CASSLGLANIQETQYF
CDR3 DNA: TGTGCCAGCAGTTTGGGACTAGCGAATATCCAAGAGACCCAGTACTTC
V gene: TRBV6-2/TRBV6-3
D gene: TRBD2
J gene: TRBJ2-5
clone size: many

CDR3 protein: CSAPSGSGEQYF
CDR3 DNA: TGCAGTGCTCCTAGCGGGAGTGGTGAGCAGTACTTC
V gene: TRBV20-1
D gene: TRBD2
J gene: TRBJ2-7
clone size: few

CDR3 protein: CASSLIGAPLETQYF
CDR3 DNA: TGTGCCAGCAGCTTAATCGGTGCACCCTTGGAGACCCAGTACTTC
V gene: TRBV7-3
D gene: -
J gene: TRBJ2-5
clone size: -

CDR3 protein: CASSSMPGQGAVEQFF
CDR3 DNA: TGTGCCAGCAGCTCGATGCCGGGACAGGGGGCCGTTGAGCAGTTCTTC
V gene: TRBV7-3
D gene: TRBD1
J gene: TRBJ2-1
clone size: many

CDR3 protein: CASSLAPRGGPYNEQFF
CDR3 DNA: TGTGCCAGCAGCTTAGCCCCTCGGGGCGGTCCCTACAATGAGCAGTTCTTC
V gene: TRBV7-8
D gene: -
J gene: TRBJ2-1
clone size: -

CDR3 protein: CASSQIQSPLHF
CDR3 DNA: TGTGCCAGCAGCCAGATACAATCACCCCTCCACTTT
V gene: TRBV27
D gene: -
J gene: TRBJ1-6
clone size: many

CDR3 protein: CASRRTGGYFYEQYF
CDR3 DNA: TGTGCCAGCAGACGGACAGGGGGTTACTTTTACGAGCAGTACTTC
V gene: TRBV11-2
D gene: TRBD1
J gene: TRBJ2-7
clone size: few